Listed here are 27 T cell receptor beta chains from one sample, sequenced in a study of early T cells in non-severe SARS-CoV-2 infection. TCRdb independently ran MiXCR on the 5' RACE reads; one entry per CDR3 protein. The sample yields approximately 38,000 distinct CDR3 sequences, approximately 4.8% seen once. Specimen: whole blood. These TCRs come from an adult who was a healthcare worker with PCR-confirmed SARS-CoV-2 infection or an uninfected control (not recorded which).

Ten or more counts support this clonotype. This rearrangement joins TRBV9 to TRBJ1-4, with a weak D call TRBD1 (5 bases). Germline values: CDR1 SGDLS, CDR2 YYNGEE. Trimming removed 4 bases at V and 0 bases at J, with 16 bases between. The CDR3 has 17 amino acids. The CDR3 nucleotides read TGTGCCAGCAGCCCCGCCTTGACAGTTGCAACTAATGAAAAACTGTTTTTT. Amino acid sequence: CASSPALTVATNEKLFF.

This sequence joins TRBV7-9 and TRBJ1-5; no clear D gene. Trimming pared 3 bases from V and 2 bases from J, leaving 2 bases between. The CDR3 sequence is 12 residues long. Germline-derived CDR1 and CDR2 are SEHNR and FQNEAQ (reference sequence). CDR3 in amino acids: CASSFGNQPQHF. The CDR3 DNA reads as TGTGCCAGCAGCTTTGGCAATCAGCCCCAGCATTTT. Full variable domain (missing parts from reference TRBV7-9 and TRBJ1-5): DTGVSQNPRHKITKRGQNVTFRCDPISEHNRLYWYRQTLGQGPEFLTYFQNEAQLEKSRLLSDRFSAERPKGSFSTLEIQRTEQGDSAMYLCASSFGNQPQHFGDGTRLSIL.

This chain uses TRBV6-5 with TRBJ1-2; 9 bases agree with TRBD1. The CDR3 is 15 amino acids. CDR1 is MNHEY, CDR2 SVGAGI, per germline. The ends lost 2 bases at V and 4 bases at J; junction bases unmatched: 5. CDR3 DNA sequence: TGTGCCAGCAGTTACGGGCAACAGGGGGCCTATGGCTACACCTTC. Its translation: CASSYGQQGAYGYTF.

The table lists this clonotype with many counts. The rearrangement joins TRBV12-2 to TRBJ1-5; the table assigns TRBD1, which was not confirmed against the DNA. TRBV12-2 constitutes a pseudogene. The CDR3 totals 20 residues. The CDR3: CASRFLPGHSMAYSNQPQHF. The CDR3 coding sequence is TGTGCAAGTCGCTTCCTTCCGGGACACTCTATGGCCTATAGCAATCAGCCCCAGCATTTT.

CDR3 nucleotide sequence: TGTGCCAGCAGTCAACCTCCACCCACTGAAGCTTTCTTT. It encodes CASSQPPPTEAFF. V gene TRBV6-1 combines with J gene TRBJ1-1; D is undetermined. V was cut by 5 bases and J by 4 bases, with 11 bases left in between. This CDR3 is built from 13 residues. Germline V gene sequence: CDR1 MNHNS, CDR2 SASEGT.

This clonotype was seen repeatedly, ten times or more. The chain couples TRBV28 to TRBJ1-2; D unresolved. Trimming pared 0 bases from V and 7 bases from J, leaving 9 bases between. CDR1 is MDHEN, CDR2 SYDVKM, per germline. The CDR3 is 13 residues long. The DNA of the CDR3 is TGTGCCAGCAGTTTATGGGCAGATCCTGGCTACACCTTC. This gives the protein CASSLWADPGYTF.

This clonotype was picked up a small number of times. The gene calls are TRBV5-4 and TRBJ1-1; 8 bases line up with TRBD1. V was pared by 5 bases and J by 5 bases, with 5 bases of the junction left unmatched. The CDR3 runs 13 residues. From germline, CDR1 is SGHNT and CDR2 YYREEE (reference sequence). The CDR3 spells CASRRGQGTEAFF. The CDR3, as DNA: TGTGCCAGCAGACGTGGACAGGGAACTGAAGCTTTCTTT.

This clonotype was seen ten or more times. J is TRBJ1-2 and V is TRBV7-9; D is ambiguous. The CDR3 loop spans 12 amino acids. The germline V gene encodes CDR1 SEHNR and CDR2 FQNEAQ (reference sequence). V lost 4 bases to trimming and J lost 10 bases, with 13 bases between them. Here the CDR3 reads CASSWVVDSYTF. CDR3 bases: TGTGCCAGCAGCTGGGTGGTGGACTCCTACACCTTC.

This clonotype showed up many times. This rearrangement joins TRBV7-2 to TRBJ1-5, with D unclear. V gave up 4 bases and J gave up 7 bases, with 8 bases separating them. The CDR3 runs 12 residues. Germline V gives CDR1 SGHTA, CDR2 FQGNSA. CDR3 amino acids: CASSYDEQPQHF. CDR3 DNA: TGTGCCAGCAGCTACGACGAGCAGCCCCAGCATTTT.

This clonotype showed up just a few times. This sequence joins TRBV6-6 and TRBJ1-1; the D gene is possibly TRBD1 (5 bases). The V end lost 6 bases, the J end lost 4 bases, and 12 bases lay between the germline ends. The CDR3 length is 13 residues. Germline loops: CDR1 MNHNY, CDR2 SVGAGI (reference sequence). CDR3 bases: TGTGCCAGCAGGCGCACGGGGGGCACTGAAGCTTTCTTT. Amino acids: CASRRTGGTEAFF.

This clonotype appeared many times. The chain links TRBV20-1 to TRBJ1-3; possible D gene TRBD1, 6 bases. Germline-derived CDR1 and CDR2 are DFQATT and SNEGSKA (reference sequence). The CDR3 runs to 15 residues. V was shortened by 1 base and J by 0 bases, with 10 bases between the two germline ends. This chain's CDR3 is CSARGGQLSGNTIYF. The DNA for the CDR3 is TGCAGTGCTAGAGGCGGACAGCTCTCTGGAAACACCATATATTTT.

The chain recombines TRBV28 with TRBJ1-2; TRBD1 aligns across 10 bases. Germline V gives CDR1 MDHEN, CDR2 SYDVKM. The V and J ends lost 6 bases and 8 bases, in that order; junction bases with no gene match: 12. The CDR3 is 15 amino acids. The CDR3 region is CASSSAGTGEDGYTF. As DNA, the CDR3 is TGTGCCAGCAGCTCTGCCGGGACAGGGGAAGACGGCTACACCTTC.

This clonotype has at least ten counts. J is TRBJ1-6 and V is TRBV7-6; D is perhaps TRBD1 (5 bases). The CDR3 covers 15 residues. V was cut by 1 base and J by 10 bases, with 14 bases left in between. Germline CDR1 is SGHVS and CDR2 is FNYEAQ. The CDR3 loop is CASSLETGTLSPLHF. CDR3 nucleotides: TGTGCCAGCAGCTTAGAGACCGGGACGCTCTCACCCCTCCACTTT.

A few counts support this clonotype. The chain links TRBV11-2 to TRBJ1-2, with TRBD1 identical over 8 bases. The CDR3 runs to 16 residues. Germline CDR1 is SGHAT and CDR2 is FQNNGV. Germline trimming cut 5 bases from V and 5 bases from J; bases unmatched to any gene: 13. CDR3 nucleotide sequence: TGTGCCAGCAGCCCCCGGACACAGGGGGGGGATTATGGCTACACCTTC. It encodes CASSPRTQGGDYGYTF. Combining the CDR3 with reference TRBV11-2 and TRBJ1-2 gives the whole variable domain EAGVAQSPRYKIIEKRQSVAFWCNPISGHATLYWYQQILGQGPKLLIQFQNNGVVDDSQLPKDRFSAERLKGVDSTLKIQPAKLEDSAVYLCASSPRTQGGDYGYTFGSGTRLTVV.

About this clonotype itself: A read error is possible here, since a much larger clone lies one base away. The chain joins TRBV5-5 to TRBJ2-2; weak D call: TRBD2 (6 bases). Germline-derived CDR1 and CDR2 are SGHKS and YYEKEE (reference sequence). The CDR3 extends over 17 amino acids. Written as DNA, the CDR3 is TGTGCCTGCAGCTTGCAGGAGGGAGCTGCGAACACCGGGGAGCTGTTTTTT. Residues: CACSLQEGAANTGELFF.

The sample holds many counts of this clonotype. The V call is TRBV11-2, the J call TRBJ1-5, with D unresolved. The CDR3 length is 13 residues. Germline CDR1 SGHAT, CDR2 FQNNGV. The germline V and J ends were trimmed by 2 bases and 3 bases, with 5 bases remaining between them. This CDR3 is CASSLSLNQPQHF. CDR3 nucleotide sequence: TGTGCCAGCAGCTTATCCCTCAATCAGCCCCAGCATTTT.

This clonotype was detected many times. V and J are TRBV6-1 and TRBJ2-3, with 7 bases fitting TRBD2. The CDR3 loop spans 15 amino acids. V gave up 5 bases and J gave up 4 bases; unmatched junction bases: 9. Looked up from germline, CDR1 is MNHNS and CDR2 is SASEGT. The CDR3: CASSSKRGGADTQYF. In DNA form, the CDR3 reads TGTGCCAGCAGTTCGAAGCGGGGTGGGGCAGATACGCAGTATTTT.

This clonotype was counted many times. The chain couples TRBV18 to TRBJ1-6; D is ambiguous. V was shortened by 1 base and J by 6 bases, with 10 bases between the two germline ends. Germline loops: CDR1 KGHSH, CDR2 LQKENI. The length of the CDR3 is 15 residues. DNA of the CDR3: TGTGCCAGCTCACCACAACCGATGGGTAATTCACCCCTCCACTTT. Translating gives CASSPQPMGNSPLHF.

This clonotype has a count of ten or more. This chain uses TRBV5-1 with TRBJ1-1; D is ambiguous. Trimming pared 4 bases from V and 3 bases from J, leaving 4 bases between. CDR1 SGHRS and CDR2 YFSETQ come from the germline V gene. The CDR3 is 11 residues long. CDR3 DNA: TGCGCCAGCAGCCAGGACACTGAAGCTTTCTTT. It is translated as CASSQDTEAFF.

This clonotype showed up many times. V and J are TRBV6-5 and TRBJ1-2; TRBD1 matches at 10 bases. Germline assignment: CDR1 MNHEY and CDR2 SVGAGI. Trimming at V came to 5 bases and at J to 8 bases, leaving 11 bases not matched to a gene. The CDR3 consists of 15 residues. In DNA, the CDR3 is TGTGCCAGCAGTACGACGGGACAGGGGACGCGGGGCTACACCTTC. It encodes CASSTTGQGTRGYTF.

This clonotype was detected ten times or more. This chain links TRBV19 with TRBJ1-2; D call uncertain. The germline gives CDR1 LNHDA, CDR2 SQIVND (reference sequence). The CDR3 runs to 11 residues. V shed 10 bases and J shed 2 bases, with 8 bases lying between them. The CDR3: CATDGNYGYTF. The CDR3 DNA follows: TGTGCCACCGACGGAAACTATGGCTACACCTTC.

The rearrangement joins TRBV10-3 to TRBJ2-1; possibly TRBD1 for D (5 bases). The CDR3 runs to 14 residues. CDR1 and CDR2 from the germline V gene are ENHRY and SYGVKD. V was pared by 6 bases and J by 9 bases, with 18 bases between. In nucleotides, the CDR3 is TGTGCCATCAGCCCAGGGCTCGAGGTGATTGAGCAGTTCTTC. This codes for CAISPGLEVIEQFF.

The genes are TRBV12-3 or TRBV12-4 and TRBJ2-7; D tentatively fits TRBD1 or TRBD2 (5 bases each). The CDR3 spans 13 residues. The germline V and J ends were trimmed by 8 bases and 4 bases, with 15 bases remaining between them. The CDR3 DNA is TGTGCCAGCGCCGGGACGACGGATTACGAGCAGTACTTC. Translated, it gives CASAGTTDYEQYF.

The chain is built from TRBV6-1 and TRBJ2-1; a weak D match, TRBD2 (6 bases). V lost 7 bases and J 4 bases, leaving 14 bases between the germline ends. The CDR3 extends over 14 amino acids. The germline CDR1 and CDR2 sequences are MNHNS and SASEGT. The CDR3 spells CASTPGTVYNEQFF. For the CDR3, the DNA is TGTGCCAGCACTCCCGGGACTGTGTACAATGAGCAGTTCTTC.

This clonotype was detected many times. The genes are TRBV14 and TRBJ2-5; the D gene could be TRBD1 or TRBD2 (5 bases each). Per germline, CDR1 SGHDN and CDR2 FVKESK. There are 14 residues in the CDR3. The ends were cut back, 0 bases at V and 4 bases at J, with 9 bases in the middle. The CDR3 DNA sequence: TGTGCCAGCAGCCAAGATCTGGGGGTAGAGACCCAGTACTTC. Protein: CASSQDLGVETQYF.

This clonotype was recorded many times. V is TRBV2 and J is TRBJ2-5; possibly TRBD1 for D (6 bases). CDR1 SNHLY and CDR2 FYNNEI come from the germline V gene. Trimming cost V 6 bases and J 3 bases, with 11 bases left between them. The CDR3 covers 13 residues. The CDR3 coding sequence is TGTGCCAGCAGAGCGGACAGAAAAGAGACCCAGTACTTC. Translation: CASRADRKETQYF.

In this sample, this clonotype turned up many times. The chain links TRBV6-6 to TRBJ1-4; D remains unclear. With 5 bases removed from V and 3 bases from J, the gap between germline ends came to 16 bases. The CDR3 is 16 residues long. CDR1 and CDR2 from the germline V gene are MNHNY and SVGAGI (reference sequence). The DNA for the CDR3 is TGTGCCAGCAGTCATCCCACTCGGCGGGCTAATGAAAAACTGTTTTTT. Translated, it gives CASSHPTRRANEKLFF.